A single sample gave rise to the 24 T cell receptor beta chains below, sequenced in a study of blood T cell repertoires in COVID-19. Using immunoSEQ multiplex PCR, the repertoire was profiled, and TCRdb retains in-frame clones only, with some absent. The sample contains a few hundred thousand clones, roughly 89% of which appear only once. Sequencing was done on a sample of PBMCs or T cells enriched from blood (not recorded which). Receptors were obtained from a woman in her forties or fifties who had been exposed to COVID-19.

The chain couples TRBV2 to TRBJ2-7; D might be TRBD1 (5 bases). The germline V gene has CDR1 SNHLY and CDR2 FYNNEI. CDR3 length: 12 amino acids. V was cut by 7 bases and J by 3 bases, with 10 bases left in between. CDR3 protein: CASISGHYEQYF. As DNA, the CDR3 is TGTGCCAGCATCTCTGGACACTACGAGCAGTACTTC.

The chain uses TRBV10-3 and TRBJ1-6, with unresolved D. Germline CDR1 is ENHRY and CDR2 is SYGVKD. The CDR3 runs to 13 residues. With 11 bases removed from V and 11 bases from J, the gap between germline ends came to 19 bases. The CDR3 bases are TGTGCCGTACCCAGAATTCCCACGCCACCCCTCCACTTT. Its protein is CAVPRIPTPPLHF.

The rearrangement uses TRBV4-1 and TRBJ1-1, with D hard to call. V was cut by 3 bases and J by 0 bases, with 11 bases left in between. The CDR3 has 15 amino acids. The germline V gene encodes CDR1 MGHRA and CDR2 YSYEKL. The CDR3 nucleotides read TGCGCCAGCAGCCAGACAACAGCAATGAACACTGAAGCTTTCTTT. This encodes CASSQTTAMNTEAFF.

DNA of the CDR3: TGTGCCAGCAGCAATCCGGGACAGGGGGTTTGCGAGCAGTACTTC. Encoded protein: CASSNPGQGVCEQYF. V and J are TRBV7-4 and TRBJ2-7; the match to TRBD1 covers 11 bases. The CDR3 sequence is 15 residues long. Germline lookup yields CDR1 SGHVT and CDR2 SQSDAQ. Germline trimming cut 5 bases from V and 6 bases from J; bases unmatched to any gene: 9.

The rearrangement uses TRBV18 and TRBJ1-3; D unresolved. Trimming removed 2 bases at V and 0 bases at J, with 8 bases between. CDR1 is KGHSH, CDR2 LQKENI, per germline. The CDR3 runs to 15 residues. CDR3 DNA: TGTGCCAGCTCACCATACCATAGCTCTGGAAACACCATATATTTT. It codes for CASSPYHSSGNTIYF.

The rearrangement joins TRBV7-2 to TRBJ2-5; D is undetermined. Germline values: CDR1 SGHTA, CDR2 FQGNSA. The CDR3 runs 14 residues. V lost 2 bases, J lost 4 bases, and 11 bases lay in between. CDR3 nucleotide sequence: TGTGCCAGCAGCTTAATTTCGCGGCGAGAGACCCAGTACTTC. Protein product: CASSLISRRETQYF.

The rearrangement joins TRBV19 to TRBJ2-7, with D unresolved. The CDR3 covers 14 residues. Between the trimmed V and J ends, which lost 0 bases and 4 bases, there was a span of 10 bases. Germline CDR1 is LNHDA and CDR2 is SQIVND (reference sequence). The CDR3 nucleotides read TGTGCCAGTAGTATAGACGCCGGTAATTACGAGCAGTACTTC. Protein product: CASSIDAGNYEQYF.

This chain joins TRBV1 and TRBJ1-5; the table names TRBD1, a call not compared with the DNA. TRBV1 is an annotated pseudogene. This CDR3 is 16 amino acids long. CDR3 in amino acids: CTSSPPGTSPYLPQHF. The CDR3 DNA reads as TGCACCAGCAGCCCCCCAGGGACAAGCCCGTATCTGCCCCAGCATTTT.

The J gene is TRBJ1-5, the V gene TRBV20-1, with 7 bases matching TRBD1. Losses at the gene ends were 3 bases for V and 6 bases for J; bases not matched to a gene: 8. From germline, CDR1 is DFQATT and CDR2 SNEGSKA (reference sequence). The CDR3 has 14 residues. CDR3 in amino acids: CSASSTGQRQPQHF. In nucleotides, the CDR3 is TGCAGTGCTAGTTCAACGGGACAGCGTCAGCCCCAGCATTTT.

V gene TRBV18 combines with J gene TRBJ1-2, with no clear D. With 2 bases removed from V and 2 bases from J, the gap between germline ends came to 9 bases. From germline, CDR1 is KGHSH and CDR2 LQKENI. The CDR3 has 14 residues. CDR3 nucleotide sequence: TGTGCCAGCTCACCAGCACAGATCAACTATGGCTACACCTTC. This sequence encodes CASSPAQINYGYTF.

This rearrangement joins TRBV20-1 to TRBJ2-7; 9 bases map to TRBD2. J was trimmed by 4 bases and V by 3 bases; bases with no gene match: 7. CDR1 and CDR2 (germline): DFQATT, SNEGSKA (reference sequence). The CDR3 length is 14 residues. The CDR3 is CSASFGSGGYEQYF. The CDR3 DNA follows: TGCAGTGCTAGTTTCGGTAGCGGGGGTTACGAGCAGTACTTC.

The chain carries TRBV5-1 and TRBJ2-1, with D possibly being TRBD2 (7 bases). The CDR3 totals 15 residues. Trimming stripped 4 bases from V and 4 bases from J, with 15 bases between. The germline V gene encodes CDR1 SGHRS and CDR2 YFSETQ. The CDR3 reads CASSLLGGPYNEQFF. CDR3 nucleotides: TGCGCCAGCAGCCTCCTGGGGGGGCCTTACAATGAGCAGTTCTTC.

This rearrangement joins TRBV30 to TRBJ1-2; 11 nucleotides match TRBD1. V was pared by 2 bases and J by 4 bases, with 3 bases of the junction left unmatched. This CDR3 comprises 14 residues. The V gene's germline CDR1 is GTSNPN and CDR2 SVGIG (reference sequence). The CDR3 DNA reads as TGTGCCTGGAGTCGGACAGGGGGCATCTATGGCTACACCTTC. This codes for CAWSRTGGIYGYTF.

DNA for the CDR3: TGTGCCAGCAGCCAAGTGGTTTCCAGGGACACTGAAGCTTTCTTT. Its protein product is CASSQVVSRDTEAFF. The chain uses TRBV4-2 and TRBJ1-1; tentative D call: TRBD1 (5 bases). The ends were cut back, 1 base at V and 3 bases at J, with 12 bases in the middle. Germline-derived CDR1 and CDR2 are LGHNA and YNFKEQ. The CDR3 runs to 15 residues.

The V and J genes are TRBV19 and TRBJ2-7, with D possibly matching TRBD1 (5 bases). The CDR3 totals 16 residues. The germline V gene encodes CDR1 LNHDA and CDR2 SQIVND (reference sequence). Trimming cost V 0 bases and J 2 bases, with 14 bases left between them. The CDR3 reads CASSIDRREAPYEQYF. The CDR3 DNA reads as TGTGCCAGTAGTATAGATCGCAGGGAAGCACCCTACGAGCAGTACTTC.

V and J are TRBV19 and TRBJ1-3; D not resolved. V was pared by 4 bases and J by 1 base, with 11 bases between. Germline loops: CDR1 LNHDA, CDR2 SQIVND (reference sequence). CDR3 length: 15 amino acids. CDR3 DNA sequence: TGTGCCAGTAGTAAGCGGATGGTATCTGGAAACACCATATATTTT. Amino acid sequence: CASSKRMVSGNTIYF.

The genes are TRBV11-3 and TRBJ2-3; 12 bases fit TRBD2. J was trimmed by 3 bases and V by 5 bases; bases with no gene match: 6. Germline V CDR1 and CDR2: SGHNT, YENEEA. This CDR3 region has 16 residues. The DNA of the CDR3 is TGTGCCAGCAGCCTCGGACTAGCGGGGAATACAGATACGCAGTATTTT. It is translated as CASSLGLAGNTDTQYF.

The V call is TRBV20-1, the J call TRBJ2-1; D is uncertain. This CDR3 comprises 9 residues. The germline gives CDR1 DFQATT, CDR2 SNEGSKA (reference sequence). V was shortened by 7 bases and J by 5 bases, with 3 bases between the two germline ends. The CDR3 spells CSVNNEQFF. The CDR3 region has the DNA TGCAGTGTTAACAATGAGCAGTTCTTC.

CDR3 nucleotides: TGTGCCAGTAGTTTCCGGGACAGGGGTAACGGTGAGCAGTTCTTC. Its translation: CASSFRDRGNGEQFF. The chain is built from TRBV19 and TRBJ2-1, with 10 bases that match TRBD1. The junction had 10 bases not matched to a gene; V was cut back by 5 bases and J by 9 bases. Germline V gives CDR1 LNHDA, CDR2 SQIVND (reference sequence). CDR3 length equals 15 residues. Based on the CDR3 plus reference TRBV19 and TRBJ2-1, the full variable domain is DGGITQSPKYLFRKEGQNVTLSCEQNLNHDAMYWYRQDPGQGLRLIYYSQIVNDFQKGDIAEGYSVSREKKESFPLTVTSAQKNPTAFYLCASSFRDRGNGEQFFGPGTRLTVL.

This sequence joins TRBV6-5 and TRBJ2-6, with D unclear. CDR3 size: 15 residues. V was clipped by 6 bases and J by 0 bases, with 9 bases between them. CDR1 is MNHEY, CDR2 SVGAGI, per germline. The CDR3 bases are TGTGCCAGCAGCGCGACTTACTCTGGGGCCAACGTCCTGACTTTC. Its protein product is CASSATYSGANVLTF.

This rearrangement joins TRBV7-8 to TRBJ2-1; 12 bases line up with TRBD2. CDR3 length: 15 amino acids. Germline V gene data show CDR1 as SGHVS and CDR2 as FQNEAQ. Losses at the gene ends were 6 bases for V and 4 bases for J; bases not matched to a gene: 4. CDR3 nucleotides: TGTGCCAGCAGTAAGACTAGCGGGGGTTACAATGAGCAGTTCTTC. This encodes CASSKTSGGYNEQFF.

The chain has TRBV5-8 and TRBJ2-1, with 8 bases identical to TRBD1. The CDR3 is 15 residues long. The junction had 7 bases not matched to a gene; V was cut back by 4 bases and J by 4 bases. Germline CDR1 is SGHTS and CDR2 is YDEGEE. CDR3 sequence: CASSMRQGIYNEQFF. The CDR3 DNA is TGTGCCAGCAGCATGCGACAGGGGATATACAATGAGCAGTTCTTC.

The chain has TRBV28 and TRBJ2-7, with D tentatively TRBD2 (5 bases). V dropped 7 bases and J dropped 0 bases, with 28 bases sitting between them. Germline CDR1 and CDR2: MDHEN and SYDVKM. CDR3 length: 19 amino acids. CDR3 sequence (DNA): TGTGCCAGCACATTACTTTGGGGAGAGAAGGTTATGTGCTCCTACGAGCAGTACTTC. Protein: CASTLLWGEKVMCSYEQYF.

The chain joins TRBV5-1 to TRBJ2-2; D gene uncertain. CDR3 length: 13 residues. V gave up 4 bases and J gave up 0 bases, with 4 bases separating them. Germline V CDR1 and CDR2: SGHRS, YFSETQ. The CDR3 DNA sequence: TGCGCCAGCAGCGGCTCGAACACCGGGGAGCTGTTTTTT. Translation gives CASSGSNTGELFF.